The 20 T cell receptor beta chains presented below share a single source sample, sequenced in a study of shared clonotypes between healthy human individuals. The protocol was immunoSEQ multiplex PCR, while the TCRdb copy is restricted to in-frame clones and leaves out a portion. This table has some 500,000 clones, almost 97% appearing once. Sequencing was performed on naive CD4+ T cells sorted from blood. As for subset: CD45RA+ positively selected. The receptors were sampled from a woman aged 25 to 39 in good health.

This chain uses TRBV28 with TRBJ2-7; D perhaps matches TRBD1 (5 bases). V was shortened by 4 bases and J by 4 bases, with 11 bases between the two germline ends. Germline CDR1 MDHEN, CDR2 SYDVKM. The CDR3 spans 13 residues. In nucleotides, the CDR3 is TGTGCCAGCAGTTCCACCCCAGGGTACGAGCAGTACTTC. Residues: CASSSTPGYEQYF. Drawing the rest from reference TRBV28 and TRBJ2-7, the complete variable domain is DVKVTQSSRYLVKRTGEKVFLECVQDMDHENMFWYRQDPGLGLRLIYFSYDVKMKEKGDIPEGYSVSREKKERFSLILESASTNQTSMYLCASSSTPGYEQYFGPGTRLTVT.

V is TRBV7-9 and J is TRBJ2-2, with 14 bases lining up with TRBD2. Germline trimming cut 5 bases from V and 4 bases from J; bases unmatched to any gene: 6. Per the germline V gene, CDR1 is SEHNR and CDR2 is FQNEAQ (reference sequence). This CDR3 has 17 residues. Here the CDR3 DNA reads TGTGCCAGCAGCCTGACTAGCGGGAGGGCCGGCACCGGGGAGCTGTTTTTT. Amino acid sequence: CASSLTSGRAGTGELFF.

As for this clone: Other DNA sequences from this sample encode an identical CDR3 as well. The chain carries TRBV5-4 and TRBJ2-7, with D unresolved. Trimming left V 0 bases short and J 4 bases short, with 8 bases between. This CDR3 spans 13 amino acids. Germline V gene sequence: CDR1 SGHNT, CDR2 YYREEE (reference sequence). CDR3 amino acids: CASSLGGKYEQYF. CDR3 DNA: TGTGCCAGCAGCTTGGGGGGTAAATACGAGCAGTACTTC.

This clone occurred once. The genes are TRBV7-6 and TRBJ2-7; perhaps D is TRBD1 or TRBD2 (5 bases each). With 5 bases removed from V and 2 bases from J, the gap between germline ends came to 16 bases. The CDR3 runs 15 residues. Germline lookup yields CDR1 SGHVS and CDR2 FNYEAQ. In nucleotides, the CDR3 is TGTGCCAGCAGCGCTTCCGGGACCAGCACCTACGAGCAGTACTTC. As protein: CASSASGTSTYEQYF.

Points on this clone: An end of the junction does not agree with germline; a read error may underlie this. The chain joins TRBV6-4 to TRBJ2-1; perhaps TRBD2 as D (5 bases). Germline V lookup: CDR1 MRHNA, CDR2 SNTAGT. The CDR3 contains 15 residues. The DNA of the CDR3 is TGTGCCAGCAGCGACTACCCCAAGCCCTACAATGAGCAGTTCTTC. As protein: CASSDYPKPYNEQFF.

This clone was seen only once. CDR3 loop: CASNPRGEGSYGYTF. The CDR3 coding sequence is TGTGCCAGTAACCCTCGGGGAGAGGGAAGCTATGGCTACACCTTC. The chain couples TRBV19 to TRBJ1-2, with D hard to call. The CDR3 is made up of 15 amino acids. The germline gives CDR1 LNHDA, CDR2 SQIVND (reference sequence). Trimming removed 7 bases from V and 4 bases from J, with 19 bases in between. Full variable domain (missing parts from reference TRBV19 and TRBJ1-2): DGGITQSPKYLFRKEGQNVTLSCEQNLNHDAMYWYRQDPGQGLRLIYYSQIVNDFQKGDIAEGYSVSREKKESFPLTVTSAQKNPTAFYLCASNPRGEGSYGYTFGSGTRLTVV.

The sample holds a few counts of this clone. Different DNA sequences within this sample yield the same CDR3. The chain couples TRBV7-9 to TRBJ1-1, with a tentative D call TRBD1 (5 bases). Trimming left V 6 bases short and J 0 bases short, with 11 bases between. This CDR3 has 14 amino acids. CDR1 SEHNR and CDR2 FQNEAQ come from the germline V gene (reference sequence). The CDR3 reads CASSLDSMNTEAFF. CDR3 DNA: TGTGCCAGCAGTCTAGACAGTATGAACACTGAAGCTTTCTTT.

This rearrangement joins TRBV20-1 to TRBJ2-1; D uncertain. This CDR3 is 11 amino acids long. CDR1 is DFQATT, CDR2 SNEGSKA, per germline (reference sequence). The V end lost 6 bases, the J end lost 12 bases, and 15 bases lay between the germline ends. CDR3 bases: TGCAGTGCCTTACCCGGGTTCGGGCAGTTCTTC. Amino acid sequence: CSALPGFGQFF.

V is TRBV6-5 and J is TRBJ1-5, with 8 positions matching TRBD1. The germline V gene encodes CDR1 MNHEY and CDR2 SVGAGI. CDR3 size: 14 residues. The junction had 7 bases not matched to a gene; V was cut back by 5 bases and J by 7 bases. The chain's CDR3 is CASSGQGAGQPQHF. DNA for the CDR3: TGTGCCAGCAGTGGGCAGGGGGCAGGACAGCCCCAGCATTTT.

This clone appeared a single time. The chain links TRBV4-2 to TRBJ2-5; 7 bases map to TRBD2. Matching the DNA end better, TRBJ2-7 makes the J call doubtful. CDR3 length equals 18 residues. Germline V gives CDR1 LGHNA, CDR2 YNFKEQ. Written as DNA, the CDR3 is TGTGCCAGCAGCCAACGCCGCCTTATAGCGGGTGTGTCCTACGAGCAGTACTTC. The encoded protein is CASSQRRLIAGVSYEQYF.

The rearrangement joins TRBV18 to TRBJ1-1, with D perhaps matching TRBD1 (5 bases). The CDR3 runs 13 residues. CDR1 KGHSH and CDR2 LQKENI come from the germline V gene. Trimming took off 3 bases at V and 4 bases at J, with 9 bases between the two ends. The CDR3 sequence is CASSPQGPTEAFF. CDR3 nucleotides: TGTGCCAGCTCACCCCAGGGTCCCACTGAAGCTTTCTTT.

The chain has TRBV27 and TRBJ2-7, with D possibly TRBD1 on 6 matching bases. CDR3 length: 14 residues. From germline, CDR1 is MNHEY and CDR2 SMNVEV (reference sequence). V was clipped by 5 bases and J by 2 bases, with 13 bases between them. The CDR3 DNA follows: TGTGCCAGCAGTCTACGGGACACCGCCTACGAGCAGTACTTC. Translating gives CASSLRDTAYEQYF.

The J gene is TRBJ2-7, the V gene TRBV18; 9 bases match TRBD1. CDR3 length equals 14 residues. From germline, CDR1 is KGHSH and CDR2 LQKENI. V was pared by 6 bases and J by 5 bases, with 8 bases of the junction left unmatched. In DNA, the CDR3 is TGTGCCAGCTCGCCGGGACAGGGCGGTCACGAGCAGTACTTC. Encoded protein: CASSPGQGGHEQYF.

This chain uses TRBV27 with TRBJ2-5, with no clear D. The CDR3 length is 16 residues. In germline, CDR1 is MNHEY, CDR2 SMNVEV (reference sequence). Trimming stripped 5 bases from V and 7 bases from J, with 23 bases between. Here the CDR3 DNA reads TGTGCCAGCAGTCCGGTGTTTGGTGGGCCCGGTCGGACCCAGTACTTC. This codes for CASSPVFGGPGRTQYF.

J is TRBJ1-1 and V is TRBV18; a possible D gene is TRBD1 (6 bases). CDR1 is KGHSH, CDR2 LQKENI, per germline. Trimming stripped 6 bases from V and 1 base from J, with 9 bases between. The CDR3 has 13 residues. This CDR3 reads CASSWTENTEAFF. Here the CDR3 DNA reads TGTGCCAGCTCCTGGACAGAGAACACTGAAGCTTTCTTT.

This chain uses TRBV27 with TRBJ1-6; TRBD1 might be the D (6 bases). The V gene's germline CDR1 is MNHEY and CDR2 SMNVEV (reference sequence). There are 15 residues in the CDR3. Trimming left V 6 bases short and J 0 bases short, with 9 bases between. CDR3 DNA: TGTGCCAGCAGCGGACAGAGCTCCTATAATTCACCCCTCCACTTT. Protein sequence: CASSGQSSYNSPLHF.

The J gene is TRBJ1-4, the V gene TRBV2; 9 nucleotides agree with TRBD1. The junction had 8 bases not matched to a gene; V was cut back by 1 base and J by 8 bases. The V gene's germline CDR1 is SNHLY and CDR2 FYNNEI. The CDR3 is made up of 16 amino acids. The CDR3 region is CASSEGGGQGGEKLFF. In DNA form, the CDR3 reads TGTGCCAGCAGTGAAGGGGGGGGACAGGGCGGCGAAAAACTGTTTTTT.

The chain uses TRBV7-2 and TRBJ2-5; TRBD2 matches at 10 bases. The CDR3 sequence is 15 residues long. The germline CDR1 and CDR2 sequences are SGHTA and FQGNSA. Trimming removed 1 base from V and 4 bases from J; junction bases left unmatched: 3. CDR3 in DNA: TGTGCCAGCAGCTTAGGCAGCGGGAGGGGAGAGACCCAGTACTTC. Its protein is CASSLGSGRGETQYF. Using reference TRBV7-2 and TRBJ2-5 for the parts outside the CDR3, the full variable domain is GAGVSQSPSNKVTEKGKDVELRCDPISGHTALYWYRQSLGQGLEFLIYFQGNSAPDKSGLPSDRFSAERTGGSVSTLTIQRTQQEDSAVYLCASSLGSGRGETQYFGPGTRLLVL.

This chain links TRBV6-1 with TRBJ2-7, with D maybe TRBD2 (7 bases). The CDR3 contains 12 residues. The V end was cut by 7 bases, the J end by 6 bases, with 13 bases between. Looked up from germline, CDR1 is MNHNS and CDR2 is SASEGT. CDR3 in amino acids: CASTPRGGEQYF. Here the CDR3 DNA reads TGTGCCAGCACCCCGAGGGGGGGCGAGCAGTACTTC.

This clone showed up just once. The chain links TRBV28 to TRBJ2-5, with TRBD1 matching 9 bases. The CDR3 runs 15 residues. V shed 1 base and J 4 bases; nucleotides not matched to a gene: 4. CDR1 and CDR2 (germline): MDHEN, SYDVKM. This chain's CDR3 is CASSLSQGAGETQYF. The CDR3, as DNA: TGTGCCAGCAGTTTATCACAGGGGGCGGGAGAGACCCAGTACTTC.